This T cell receptor beta chain derives from a study of vaccination and CD4 T cells after COVID-19. As for the study in general: Control cultures used a CEFX viral epitope pool, an HIV-1 Nef peptide pool, or no peptide. The study's findings and limits: Only relatively few convalescent patients were studied, and early post-infection timepoints were not analyzed.

As for treatment: roughly 10-day PBMC culture with coronavirus spike peptide pools or control peptides (ViraFEST assay). Germline-derived CDR1 and CDR2 are MGHDK and SYGVNS. This CDR3 is built from 16 residues. The trim removed 3 bases at V and 6 bases at J, leaving 11 bases unmatched. Details on this clonotype: What it binds is unknown.

The Oncomine TCR Beta short-read assay sequenced DNA from cultured CD4+ T cells. Via MiXCR, TCRdb re-called the PCR reads, giving one row per CDR3 protein. Of 9,500 to 15,000 distinct CDR3 sequences in the sample, about 50% were seen once. The sample consisted of CD4+ T cells from blood, cultured in vitro. This sequence was found in a human donor who had recovered from COVID-19. The V and J genes are TRBV25-1 and TRBJ1-2, with 9 positions matching TRBD1. DNA for the CDR3: TGTGCCAGCAGTGACTCGCCCGGGACAGGGAAAAATGGCTACACCTTC. Translated: CASSDSPGTGKNGYTF.